This TCR beta chain comes out of a study of Graves' ophthalmopathy and Graves' hyperthyroidism. The V end lost 5 bases, the J end lost 2 bases, and 16 bases lay between the germline ends. This CDR3 comprises 15 residues. The authors amplified TCR beta CDR3 regions, and they did so from RNA transcripts for repertoire sequencing. An initial RT-PCR round employing HTBI primers preceded a second-round multiplex PCR. TCRdb ran MiXCR on the multiplex PCR reads and lists one entry per CDR3 protein. The sample lists some 370,000 distinct CDR3 sequences, 17% occurring once. Hyperthyroidism in these 18- to 65-year-old patients was newly diagnosed, lasting under 2 months.

Material for sequencing was peripheral blood. This rearrangement joins TRBV12-3 or TRBV12-4 to TRBJ2-7; D not resolved. The clonotype comes from an adult woman with stable Graves' hyperthyroidism. DNA of the CDR3: TGTGCCAGCAGTGAACGGGCCGCGCATCCCTACGAGCAGTACTTC. This encodes CASSERAAHPYEQYF.